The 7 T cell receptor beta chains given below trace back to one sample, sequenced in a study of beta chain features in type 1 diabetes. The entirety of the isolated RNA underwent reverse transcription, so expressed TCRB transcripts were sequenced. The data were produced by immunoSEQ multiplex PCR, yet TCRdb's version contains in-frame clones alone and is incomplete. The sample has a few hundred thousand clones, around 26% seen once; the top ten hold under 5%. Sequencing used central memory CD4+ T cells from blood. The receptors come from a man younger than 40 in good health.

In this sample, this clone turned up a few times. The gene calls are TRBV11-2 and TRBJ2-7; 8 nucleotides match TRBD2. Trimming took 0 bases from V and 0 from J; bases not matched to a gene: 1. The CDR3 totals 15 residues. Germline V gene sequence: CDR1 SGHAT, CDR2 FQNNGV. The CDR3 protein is CASSLDGTSSYEQYF. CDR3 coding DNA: TGTGCCAGCAGCTTAGATGGGACTAGCTCCTACGAGCAGTACTTC.

CDR3 DNA sequence: TGTGCCAGCAGCTTAGTCGGGAGCGAGCAGTACTTC. Encoded protein: CASSLVGSEQYF. The V gene is TRBV7-2, the J gene TRBJ2-7, with D possibly matching TRBD2 (6 bases). This CDR3 is 12 amino acids long. CDR1 and CDR2 from the germline V gene are SGHTA and FQGNSA. The V gene lost 1 base and the J gene lost 6 bases, with 7 bases spanning the gap.

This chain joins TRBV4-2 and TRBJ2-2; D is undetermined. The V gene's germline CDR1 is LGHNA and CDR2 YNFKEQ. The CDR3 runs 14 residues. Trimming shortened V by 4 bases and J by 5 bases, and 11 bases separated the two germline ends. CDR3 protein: CASSRTIDTGELFF. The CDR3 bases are TGTGCCAGCAGCCGGACCATAGATACCGGGGAGCTGTTTTTT.

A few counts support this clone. The CDR3 spells CASSLAPDRGAYGYTF. DNA of the CDR3: TGCGCCAGCAGCTTGGCGCCTGACAGGGGGGCATATGGCTACACCTTC. The rearrangement uses TRBV5-1 and TRBJ1-2, with TRBD1 identical over 9 bases. After removal of 0 bases from V and 5 bases from J, the junction contained 8 bases not matched to a gene. The germline CDR1 and CDR2 sequences are SGHRS and YFSETQ. The CDR3 covers 16 residues. Full variable domain (outside the CDR3, taken from reference TRBV5-1 and TRBJ1-2): KAGVTQTPRYLIKTRGQQVTLSCSPISGHRSVSWYQQTPGQGLQFLFEYFSETQRNKGNFPGRFSGRQFSNSRSEMNVSTLELGDSALYLCASSLAPDRGAYGYTFGSGTRLTVV.

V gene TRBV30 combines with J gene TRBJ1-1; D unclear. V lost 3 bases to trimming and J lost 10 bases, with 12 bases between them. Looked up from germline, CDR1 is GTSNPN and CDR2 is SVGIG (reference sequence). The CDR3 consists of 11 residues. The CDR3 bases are TGTGCCTGGAGCTCTAAGGTCCGAGCTTTCTTT. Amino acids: CAWSSKVRAFF.

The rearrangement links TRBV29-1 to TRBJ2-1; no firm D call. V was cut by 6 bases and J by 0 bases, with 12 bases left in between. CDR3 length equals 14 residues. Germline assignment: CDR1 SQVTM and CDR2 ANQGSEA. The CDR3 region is CSVIKLNSYNEQFF. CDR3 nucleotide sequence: TGCAGCGTGATAAAGCTAAACTCCTACAATGAGCAGTTCTTC.

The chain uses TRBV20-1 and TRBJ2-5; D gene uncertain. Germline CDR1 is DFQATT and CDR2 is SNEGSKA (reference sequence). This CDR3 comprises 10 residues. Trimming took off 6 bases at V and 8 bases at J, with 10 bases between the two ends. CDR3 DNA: TGCAGTGCCCCGGTGGAAACCCAGTACTTC. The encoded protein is CSAPVETQYF.